Given below is one T cell receptor (beta chain) in context. The sample is drawn from a study of T cells expressing NK-cell markers. TCRdb reanalyzed the 5' RACE reads and collapses them to one entry per CDR3 protein, without DNA. The record lists 200,000 to 300,000 distinct CDR3 sequences, of which the ten most abundant hold about 0.4%. There are 17 residues in the CDR3. Looked up from germline, CDR1 is MNHEY and CDR2 is SVGAGI. This sequence originates from a man between 18 and 35 years old in good health. The sequenced sample was blood T cells: a sorted CD56 or NKG2C T cell subset, CD4+ or CD8+ T cells, or bulk PBMC T cells (not recorded which). The gene calls are TRBV6-5 and TRBJ1-5; TCRdb picks TRBD1, but there is no DNA to check that call. CDR3 sequence: CASSSALGDRGGQPQHF.